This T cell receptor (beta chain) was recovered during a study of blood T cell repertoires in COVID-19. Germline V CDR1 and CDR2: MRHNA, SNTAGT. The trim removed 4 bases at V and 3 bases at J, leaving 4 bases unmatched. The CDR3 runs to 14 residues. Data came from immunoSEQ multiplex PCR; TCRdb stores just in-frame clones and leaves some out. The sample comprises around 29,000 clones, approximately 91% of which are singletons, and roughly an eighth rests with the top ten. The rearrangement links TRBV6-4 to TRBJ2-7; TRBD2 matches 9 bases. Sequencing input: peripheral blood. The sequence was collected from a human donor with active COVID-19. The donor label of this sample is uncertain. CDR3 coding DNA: TGTGCCAGCAGTGCAAGCGGGGGGAGCTACGAGCAGTACTTC. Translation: CASSASGGSYEQYF.